The next 5 T cell receptor beta chains were all read from a single sample in a study of T cells in localized non-small cell lung cancer (TCRdb year 2020). Receptor amplification or capture employed the immunoSEQ multiplex PCR assay. Held by TCRdb, this immuneACCESS table contains in-frame sequences only and omits some clones. Under half of the omission traces to an unresolved V gene where checked; the cause of the rest is unknown. The sample includes some 25,000 clones, with approximately 90% observed a single time. The ten largest clonotypes hold roughly 2.7% of the sample. Sequenced material: peripheral blood, taken before any cancer treatment. Source of these receptors: a woman aged 35 to 69 with stage I lung adenocarcinoma.

The chain combines TRBV7-6 with TRBJ1-3; D is perhaps TRBD1 (5 bases). Per the germline V gene, CDR1 is SGHVS and CDR2 is FNYEAQ. Trimming took off 2 bases at V and 2 bases at J, with 10 bases between the two ends. The length of the CDR3 is 15 residues. The CDR3 DNA reads as TGTGCCAGCAGCTTAATCAGGGTCCCTGGAAACACCATATATTTT. Protein: CASSLIRVPGNTIYF.

The rearrangement links TRBV5-1 to TRBJ1-4, with 11 bases matching TRBD1. Germline V gene lookup returns CDR1 SGHRS and CDR2 YFSETQ. The junction had 3 bases not matched to a gene; V was cut back by 7 bases and J by 7 bases. This CDR3 region has 13 residues. The CDR3 sequence is CASSGQGAEKLFF. CDR3 sequence (DNA): TGCGCCAGCTCAGGACAGGGGGCTGAAAAACTGTTTTTT.

This chain joins TRBV5-1 and TRBJ2-6; unclear D gene. V was pared by 2 bases and J by 0 bases, with 6 bases between. CDR1 is SGHRS and CDR2 is YFSETQ in the germline V gene. The CDR3 has 15 residues. CDR3 sequence: CASSFGSSGANVLTF. The DNA for the CDR3 is TGCGCCAGCAGCTTTGGGTCCTCTGGGGCCAACGTCCTGACTTTC.

The chain combines TRBV27 with TRBJ2-3; no reliable D call. Trimming pared 1 base from V and 1 base from J, leaving 12 bases between. Germline assignment: CDR1 MNHEY and CDR2 SMNVEV (reference sequence). The CDR3 consists of 16 residues. The CDR3 region is CASSLWGSARTDTQYF. CDR3 sequence (DNA): TGTGCCAGCAGTTTATGGGGTTCGGCCCGCACAGATACGCAGTATTTT.

This chain connects TRBV30 to TRBJ2-7, with D tentatively TRBD1 (5 bases). Trimming shortened V by 3 bases and J by 6 bases, and 27 bases separated the two germline ends. In germline, CDR1 is GTSNPN, CDR2 SVGIG (reference sequence). This CDR3 spans 17 amino acids. In DNA, the CDR3 is TGTGCCTGGAGGCCCCCCATAATGACAGTCTACCCGGGCGAGCAGTACTTC. Its translation is CAWRPPIMTVYPGEQYF.